This T cell receptor beta chain was retrieved from a study of blood T cell repertoires in COVID-19. V shed 0 bases and J shed 4 bases, with 13 bases lying between them. Per the germline V gene, CDR1 is SGDLS and CDR2 is YYNGEE. The CDR3 has 16 residues. Clinical history as reported by participants underpinned cohort assignment. Recovered status applied to Cohort 3 donors who had two consecutive negative PCRs. It also applied to those with clearance or with symptom resolution. As originally analysed: Using reference gene primer amplification, nucleated cell counts were estimated. TCRdb's copy holds only in-frame clones and misses some; the assay was immunoSEQ multiplex PCR. V and J calls and clone size are those listed in that table; D and trimming were worked out from the DNA. The data contain hundreds of thousands of clones, approximately 84% of them singletons.

This TCR derives from a man in his forties or fifties who had recovered from COVID-19. This chain links TRBV9 with TRBJ2-2; D perhaps matches TRBD2 (7 bases). The sequenced sample was PBMCs or T cells enriched from blood (not recorded which). CDR3 sequence reads: CASSVDWRGPTGELFF. As DNA, the CDR3 is TGTGCCAGCAGCGTAGATTGGCGGGGGCCCACCGGGGAGCTGTTTTTT.